This TCR beta chain was obtained from a study of neoadjuvant anti-PD-1 for oral cavity cancer. CDR1 is SQVTM, CDR2 ANQGSEA, per germline. The CDR3 extends over 15 amino acids. Unmatched junction bases numbered 9, after V lost 4 bases and J lost 4 bases. This sample's time point: after neoadjuvant nivolumab, at surgical resection. Generated by immunoSEQ multiplex PCR, the TCRdb table keeps only in-frame clones and is missing some. The sample includes roughly 13,000 clones, around 75% of them seen just once. The chain couples TRBV29-1 to TRBJ1-4; 7 bases are shared with TRBD1. The source was PBMCs, collected after nivolumab (anti-PD-1) treatment. The sequence was obtained from a person between 40 and 85 years old with oral cavity squamous cell carcinoma. In DNA, the CDR3 is TGCAGCGTTGCTAGGGACGACAGGGTTAATGAAAAACTGTTTTTT. Its translation is CSVARDDRVNEKLFF.